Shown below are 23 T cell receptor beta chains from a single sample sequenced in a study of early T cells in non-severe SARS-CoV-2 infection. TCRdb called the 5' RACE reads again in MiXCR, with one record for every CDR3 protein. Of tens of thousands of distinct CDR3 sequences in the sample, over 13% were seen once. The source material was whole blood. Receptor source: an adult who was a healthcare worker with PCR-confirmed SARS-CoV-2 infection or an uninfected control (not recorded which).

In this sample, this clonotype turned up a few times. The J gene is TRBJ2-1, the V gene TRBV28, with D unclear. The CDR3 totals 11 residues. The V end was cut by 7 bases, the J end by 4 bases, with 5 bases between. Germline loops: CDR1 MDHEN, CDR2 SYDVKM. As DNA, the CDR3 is TGTGCCAGCAAGGGATACAATGAGCAGTTCTTC. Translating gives CASKGYNEQFF.

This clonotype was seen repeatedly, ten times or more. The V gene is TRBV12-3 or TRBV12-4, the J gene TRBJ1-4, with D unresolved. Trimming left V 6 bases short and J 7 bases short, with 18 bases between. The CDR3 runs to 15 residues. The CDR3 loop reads CASRADRRKGEKLFF. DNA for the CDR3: TGTGCCAGCAGGGCTGATCGACGGAAGGGTGAAAAACTGTTTTTT.

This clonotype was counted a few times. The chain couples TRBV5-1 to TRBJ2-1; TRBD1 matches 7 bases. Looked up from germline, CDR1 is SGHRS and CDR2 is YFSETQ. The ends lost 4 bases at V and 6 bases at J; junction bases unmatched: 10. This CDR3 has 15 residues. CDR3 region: CASSTHGQVGNEQFF. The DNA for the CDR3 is TGCGCCAGCAGCACCCACGGACAGGTCGGCAATGAGCAGTTCTTC.

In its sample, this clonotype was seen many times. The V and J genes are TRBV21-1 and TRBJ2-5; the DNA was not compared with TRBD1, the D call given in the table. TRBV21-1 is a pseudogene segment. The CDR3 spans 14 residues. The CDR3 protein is CASSKLRGEATQYF. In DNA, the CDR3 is TGTGCCAGCAGCAAATTAAGGGGTGAGGCGACCCAGTACTTC.

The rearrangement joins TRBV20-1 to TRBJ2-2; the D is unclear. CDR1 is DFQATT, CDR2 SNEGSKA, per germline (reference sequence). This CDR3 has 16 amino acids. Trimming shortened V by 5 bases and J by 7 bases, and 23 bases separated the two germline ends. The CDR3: CSAPDGARNNDGELFF. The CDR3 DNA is TGCAGTGCTCCCGACGGTGCTAGAAACAACGACGGGGAGCTGTTTTTT.

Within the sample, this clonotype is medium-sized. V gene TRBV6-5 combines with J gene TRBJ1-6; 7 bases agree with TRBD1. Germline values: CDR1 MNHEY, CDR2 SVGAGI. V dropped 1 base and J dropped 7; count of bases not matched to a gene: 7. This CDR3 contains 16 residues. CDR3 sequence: CASSYFARGTNSPLHF. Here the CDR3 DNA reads TGTGCCAGCAGTTACTTCGCCAGGGGGACGAATTCACCCCTCCACTTT.

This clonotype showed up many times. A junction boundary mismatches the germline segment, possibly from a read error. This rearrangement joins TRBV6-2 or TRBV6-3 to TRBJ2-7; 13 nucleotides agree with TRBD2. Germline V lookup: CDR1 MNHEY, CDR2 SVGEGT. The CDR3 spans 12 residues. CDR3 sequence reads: CASRTGTSGMTF. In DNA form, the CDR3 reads TGTGCCAGCAGGACCGGGACTAGCGGGATGACGTTC.

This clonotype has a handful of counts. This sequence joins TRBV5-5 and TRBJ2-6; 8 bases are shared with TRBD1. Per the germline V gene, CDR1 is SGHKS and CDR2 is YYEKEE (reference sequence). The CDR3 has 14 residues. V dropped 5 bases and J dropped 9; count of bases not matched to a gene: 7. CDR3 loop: CASRGQASVNVLTF. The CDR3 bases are TGTGCCAGCAGGGGACAGGCGTCAGTCAACGTCCTGACTTTC. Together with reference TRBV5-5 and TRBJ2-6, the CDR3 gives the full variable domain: DAGVTQSPTHLIKTRGQQVTLRCSPISGHKSVSWYQQVLGQGPQFIFQYYEKEERGRGNFPDRFSARQFPNYSSELNVNALLLGDSALYLCASRGQASVNVLTFGAGSRLTVL.

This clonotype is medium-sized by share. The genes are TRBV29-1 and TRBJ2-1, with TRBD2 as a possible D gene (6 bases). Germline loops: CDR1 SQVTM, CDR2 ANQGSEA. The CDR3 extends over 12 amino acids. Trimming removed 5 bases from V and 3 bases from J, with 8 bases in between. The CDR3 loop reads CSVLADYNEQFF. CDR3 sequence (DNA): TGCAGCGTTTTAGCGGACTACAATGAGCAGTTCTTC.

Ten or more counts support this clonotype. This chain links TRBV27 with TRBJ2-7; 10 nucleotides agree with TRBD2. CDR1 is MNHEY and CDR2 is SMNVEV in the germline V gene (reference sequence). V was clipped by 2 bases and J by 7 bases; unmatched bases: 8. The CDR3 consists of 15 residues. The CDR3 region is CASSLAASGSGEQYF. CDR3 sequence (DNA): TGTGCCAGCAGTTTAGCGGCTAGCGGGAGCGGGGAGCAGTACTTC.

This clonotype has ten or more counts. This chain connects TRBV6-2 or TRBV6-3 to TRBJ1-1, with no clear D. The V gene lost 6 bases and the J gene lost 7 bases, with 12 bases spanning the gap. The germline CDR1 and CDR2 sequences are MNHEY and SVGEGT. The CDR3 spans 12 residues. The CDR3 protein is CASSPSRSEAFF. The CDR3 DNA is TGTGCCAGCAGCCCCAGTAGAAGTGAAGCTTTCTTT.

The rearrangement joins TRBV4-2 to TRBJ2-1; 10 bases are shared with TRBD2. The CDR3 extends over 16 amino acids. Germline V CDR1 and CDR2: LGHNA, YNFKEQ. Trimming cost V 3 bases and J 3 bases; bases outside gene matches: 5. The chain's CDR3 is CASSQASGRGYNEQFF. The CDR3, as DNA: TGTGCCAGCAGCCAGGCCAGCGGGAGGGGCTACAATGAGCAGTTCTTC.

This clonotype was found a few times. The CDR3 is CASSIGTGSEQYF. CDR3 nucleotides: TGTGCCAGTAGTATCGGGACAGGGTCCGAGCAGTACTTC. The chain recombines TRBV19 with TRBJ2-7; 9 positions agree with TRBD1. With V trimmed by 3 bases and J by 6 bases, 3 bases remained unmatched. The CDR3 length is 13 residues. CDR1 LNHDA and CDR2 SQIVND come from the germline V gene (reference sequence).

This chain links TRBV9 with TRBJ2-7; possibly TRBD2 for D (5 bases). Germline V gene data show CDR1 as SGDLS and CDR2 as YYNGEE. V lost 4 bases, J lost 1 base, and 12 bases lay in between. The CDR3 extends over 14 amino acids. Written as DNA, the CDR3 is TGTGCCAGCAGCCTCCGGGATGTATCCTACGAGCAGTACTTC. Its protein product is CASSLRDVSYEQYF.

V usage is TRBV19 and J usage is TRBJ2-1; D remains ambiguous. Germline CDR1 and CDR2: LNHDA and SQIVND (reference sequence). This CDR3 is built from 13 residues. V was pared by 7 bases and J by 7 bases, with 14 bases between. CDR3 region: CASKISASNEQFF. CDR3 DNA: TGTGCCAGTAAAATTAGTGCATCGAATGAGCAGTTCTTC.

The chain's CDR3 is CASSGDGVYSNQPQHF. In nucleotides, the CDR3 is TGTGCCAGCAGCGGAGATGGTGTCTATAGCAATCAGCCCCAGCATTTT. This chain joins TRBV11-3 and TRBJ1-5; D remains ambiguous. V was clipped by 5 bases and J by 0 bases, with 14 bases between them. CDR1 is SGHNT and CDR2 is YENEEA in the germline V gene. The CDR3 sequence is 16 residues long.

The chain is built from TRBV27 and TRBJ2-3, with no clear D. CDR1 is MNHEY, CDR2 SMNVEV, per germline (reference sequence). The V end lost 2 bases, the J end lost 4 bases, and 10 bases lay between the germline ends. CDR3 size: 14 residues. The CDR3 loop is CASSLTGPPDTQYF. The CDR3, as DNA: TGTGCCAGCAGTTTAACCGGCCCCCCAGATACGCAGTATTTT.

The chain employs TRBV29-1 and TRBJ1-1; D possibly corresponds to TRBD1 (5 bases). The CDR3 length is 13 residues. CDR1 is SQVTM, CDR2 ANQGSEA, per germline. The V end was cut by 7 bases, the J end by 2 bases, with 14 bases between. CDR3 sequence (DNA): TGCAGCGCGTATGACAGCCTTAACACTGAAGCTTTCTTT. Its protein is CSAYDSLNTEAFF.

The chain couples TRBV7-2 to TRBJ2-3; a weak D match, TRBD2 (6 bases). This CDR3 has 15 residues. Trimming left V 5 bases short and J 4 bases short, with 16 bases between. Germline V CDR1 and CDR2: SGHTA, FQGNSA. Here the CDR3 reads CASSDMGGRADTQYF. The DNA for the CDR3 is TGTGCCAGCAGCGATATGGGGGGTAGGGCAGATACGCAGTATTTT.

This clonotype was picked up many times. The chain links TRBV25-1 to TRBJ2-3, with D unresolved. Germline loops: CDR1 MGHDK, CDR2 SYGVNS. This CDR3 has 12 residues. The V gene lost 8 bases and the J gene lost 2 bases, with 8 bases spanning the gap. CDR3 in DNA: TGTGCCAGCGGATGGGACACAGATACGCAGTATTTT. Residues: CASGWDTDTQYF.

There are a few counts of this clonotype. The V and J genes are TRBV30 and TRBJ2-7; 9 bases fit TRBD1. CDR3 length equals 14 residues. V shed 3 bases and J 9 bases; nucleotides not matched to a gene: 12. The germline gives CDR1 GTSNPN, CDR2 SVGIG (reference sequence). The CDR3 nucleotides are TGTGCCTGGAGGGTCGGGACAGGGATCATTCGGCAGTACTTC. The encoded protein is CAWRVGTGIIRQYF.

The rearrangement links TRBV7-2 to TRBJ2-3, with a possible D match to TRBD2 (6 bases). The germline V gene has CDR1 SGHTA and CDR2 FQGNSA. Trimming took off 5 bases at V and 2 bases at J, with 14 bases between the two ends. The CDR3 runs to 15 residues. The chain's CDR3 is CASSTRGGVTDTQYF. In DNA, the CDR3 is TGTGCCAGCAGCACAAGGGGCGGGGTCACAGATACGCAGTATTTT.

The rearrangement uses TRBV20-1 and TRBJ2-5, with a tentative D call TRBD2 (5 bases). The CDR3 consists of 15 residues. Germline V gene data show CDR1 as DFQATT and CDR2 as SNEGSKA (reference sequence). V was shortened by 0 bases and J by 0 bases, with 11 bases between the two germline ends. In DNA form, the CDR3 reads TGCAGTGCTAGAGATAGGGCGAGGGACCAAGAGACCCAGTACTTC. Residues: CSARDRARDQETQYF.